One sample yielded the 18 T cell receptor beta chains listed below, sequenced in a study of CD8+ T cells in alopecia areata (dated by TCRdb to 2016 to 2019). Library construction relied on the immunoSEQ multiplex PCR assay. RNA was extracted from all samples and reverse transcribed into cDNA as template for TCR sequencing. The table was pulled from immuneACCESS by TCRdb, which kept in-frame rearrangements only. Such tables lose some clones; where checked, under half of the loss comes from unresolved V genes, and the rest has no known cause. The sample records 7,000 to 9,000 clones, approximately 70% of which are singletons. The ten largest clones capture around an eighth of the sample. What the time point label conveys for this sample: baseline before oral tofacitinib. From alopecia areata patients, peripheral blood was collected along with lesional scalp punch biopsies. The input for sequencing was skin, taken at week 0. Source of these receptors: a human donor with alopecia areata.

The V call is TRBV4-3, the J call TRBJ2-3, with 14 bases lining up with TRBD2. Germline V gene sequence: CDR1 LGHNA, CDR2 YSLEER. V lost 3 bases and J lost 0; bases outside the gene matches: 8. This CDR3 spans 19 amino acids. The CDR3 DNA follows: TGCGCCAGCAGCCACCGGACTAGCGGGGGGCCCGTGAGCACAGATACGCAGTATTTT. The encoded protein is CASSHRTSGGPVSTDTQYF.

This clone is a singleton in its sample. The chain combines TRBV6-5 with TRBJ1-1; D ambiguous. Germline V CDR1 and CDR2: MNHEY, SVGAGI. Trimming removed 5 bases at V and 4 bases at J, with 14 bases between. CDR3 size: 14 residues. The CDR3 sequence is CASSIRAEGTEAFF. The DNA of the CDR3 is TGTGCCAGCAGTATAAGGGCCGAGGGCACTGAAGCTTTCTTT.

About this clone itself: This CDR3 is also generated by other DNA sequences in the sample. The rearrangement joins TRBV5-6 to TRBJ2-2; D possibly matches TRBD1 or TRBD2 (6 bases each). CDR3 length: 18 residues. The germline V gene encodes CDR1 SGHDT and CDR2 YYEEEE. Trimming took off 0 bases at V and 3 bases at J, with 18 bases between the two ends. The DNA of the CDR3 is TGTGCCAGCAGCTTGGTGAGGGGGGCAGGCCCCTACACCGGGGAGCTGTTTTTT. As protein: CASSLVRGAGPYTGELFF.

The chain joins TRBV23-1 to TRBJ1-3, with a tentative D call TRBD1 (5 bases). TRBV23-1 is an open reading frame whose function is uncertain. V lost 0 bases and J 0 bases, leaving 12 bases between the germline ends. This CDR3 is 17 amino acids long. The CDR3 reads CASSQSVGASSGNTIYF. DNA of the CDR3: TGCGCCAGCAGTCAATCGGTTGGGGCCTCCTCTGGAAACACCATATATTTT.

The chain's CDR3 is CASSPTPKMNTEAFF. The CDR3 DNA reads TGTGCCAGCAGCCCTACCCCCAAAATGAACACTGAAGCTTTCTTT. This chain connects TRBV9 to TRBJ1-1, with D unresolved. The CDR3 loop spans 15 amino acids. V lost 4 bases, J lost 0 bases, and 13 bases lay in between. Germline V lookup: CDR1 SGDLS, CDR2 YYNGEE.

The rearrangement links TRBV5-1 to TRBJ2-1; either TRBD1 or TRBD2 may supply D (6 bases each). V lost 4 bases and J 9 bases, leaving 14 bases between the germline ends. The CDR3 extends over 13 amino acids. Germline V gives CDR1 SGHRS, CDR2 YFSETQ. CDR3 sequence reads: CASSMWGASEQFF. The CDR3 bases are TGCGCCAGCAGCATGTGGGGGGCCAGTGAGCAGTTCTTC.

The chain links TRBV20-1 to TRBJ2-5, with D hard to call. The germline V and J ends were trimmed by 6 bases and 6 bases, with 8 bases remaining between them. The CDR3 consists of 10 residues. Germline CDR1 is DFQATT and CDR2 is SNEGSKA (reference sequence). The CDR3: CSAPQKTQYF. The CDR3 nucleotides read TGCAGTGCCCCTCAGAAGACCCAGTACTTC.

This chain uses TRBV5-1 with TRBJ1-1; D may be TRBD1 (6 bases). CDR3 length: 13 amino acids. V shed 2 bases and J shed 5 bases, with 10 bases lying between them. CDR1 is SGHRS, CDR2 YFSETQ, per germline. The CDR3 loop is CASSLQGKTEAFF. The DNA of the CDR3 is TGCGCCAGCAGCTTACAGGGAAAAACTGAAGCTTTCTTT.

This clone appeared a few times. The V gene is TRBV29-1, the J gene TRBJ1-1; unclear D gene. V was trimmed by 5 bases and J by 6 bases, leaving 16 bases between them. Germline CDR1 is SQVTM and CDR2 is ANQGSEA. This CDR3 has 13 residues. CDR3 sequence: CSVRRSGHPEAFF. CDR3 in DNA: TGCAGCGTTAGGCGAAGCGGGCACCCTGAAGCTTTCTTT.

The chain is built from TRBV27 and TRBJ2-3; 14 nucleotides align to TRBD2. Germline CDR1 and CDR2: MNHEY and SMNVEV (reference sequence). This CDR3 comprises 19 residues. V trimming: 5 bases; J trimming: 0 bases; junction bases outside the gene matches: 10. Written as DNA, the CDR3 is TGTGCCAGCAGTAACAGACTAGCGGGGGGGCCGATGAGCACAGATACGCAGTATTTT. Translating it yields CASSNRLAGGPMSTDTQYF.

As for this clone: At one boundary the junction diverges from the germline segment, which might be a read error. The chain carries TRBV6-4 and TRBJ2-3, with D unclear. Germline CDR1 reads MRHNA; CDR2 reads SNTAGT. This CDR3 contains 13 residues. The CDR3 loop is CASSDSGSRTIQF. For the CDR3, the DNA is TGTGCCAGCAGTGACTCAGGGTCTCGCACGATTCAATTT.

Only a few counts were recorded for this clone. Sequence at one end of the junction differs from germline and may be a read error. The J gene is TRBJ1-6, the V gene TRBV6-5; D uncertain. In germline, CDR1 is MNHEY, CDR2 SVGAGI. CDR3 size: 13 residues. CDR3 DNA sequence: TGTGCCAGCAGGCCGTACTATGATTCACCCCTCCACTTT. Protein product: CASRPYYDSPLHF.

V and J are TRBV5-1 and TRBJ2-5, with TRBD2 matching 10 bases. This CDR3 spans 15 amino acids. With V trimmed by 3 bases and J by 5 bases, 7 bases remained unmatched. The germline V gene has CDR1 SGHRS and CDR2 YFSETQ. The DNA of the CDR3 is TGCGCCAGCAGCTCCCAGCGGGGGGGCGGGGAGACCCAGTACTTC. Translated: CASSSQRGGGETQYF.

The chain uses TRBV7-6 and TRBJ1-1, with a possible D match to TRBD1 (5 bases). This CDR3 is 13 amino acids long. V lost 2 bases, J lost 4 bases, and 8 bases lay in between. The germline V gene has CDR1 SGHVS and CDR2 FNYEAQ. The CDR3 protein is CASSLQGATEAFF. The CDR3 bases are TGTGCCAGCAGCTTACAGGGCGCCACTGAAGCTTTCTTT.

The rearrangement joins TRBV14 to TRBJ1-6; D gene uncertain. The germline V gene encodes CDR1 SGHDN and CDR2 FVKESK. The CDR3 is 13 residues long. V shed 2 bases and J shed 7 bases, with 6 bases lying between them. CDR3 DNA sequence: TGTGCCAGCAGCCAACTCGGAAATTCACCCCTCCACTTT. This encodes CASSQLGNSPLHF.

The J gene is TRBJ2-5, the V gene TRBV11-2; D remains ambiguous. The CDR3 length is 13 residues. The germline CDR1 and CDR2 sequences are SGHAT and FQNNGV. V was pared by 2 bases and J by 5 bases, with 9 bases between. CDR3 in DNA: TGTGCCAGCAGCTTAAGATTCCGGGAGACCCAGTACTTC. Translation: CASSLRFRETQYF.

This sequence joins TRBV5-1 and TRBJ1-2; D might be TRBD1 (6 bases). Deletions cut 0 bases from V and 3 bases from J, with 12 bases between. The CDR3 length is 15 residues. Per the germline V gene, CDR1 is SGHRS and CDR2 is YFSETQ. The CDR3 here is CASSLAGGPDYGYTF. CDR3 coding DNA: TGCGCCAGCAGCTTGGCGGGGGGCCCGGACTATGGCTACACCTTC.

The genes are TRBV11-1 and TRBJ2-5; D not certain. The CDR3 contains 16 residues. Germline assignment: CDR1 SGHAT and CDR2 FQDESV (reference sequence). With 2 bases removed from V and 5 bases from J, the gap between germline ends came to 18 bases. The CDR3 spells CASSLHPSTTSETQYF. In DNA form, the CDR3 reads TGTGCCAGCAGCTTACACCCTAGTACCACCTCGGAGACCCAGTACTTC.